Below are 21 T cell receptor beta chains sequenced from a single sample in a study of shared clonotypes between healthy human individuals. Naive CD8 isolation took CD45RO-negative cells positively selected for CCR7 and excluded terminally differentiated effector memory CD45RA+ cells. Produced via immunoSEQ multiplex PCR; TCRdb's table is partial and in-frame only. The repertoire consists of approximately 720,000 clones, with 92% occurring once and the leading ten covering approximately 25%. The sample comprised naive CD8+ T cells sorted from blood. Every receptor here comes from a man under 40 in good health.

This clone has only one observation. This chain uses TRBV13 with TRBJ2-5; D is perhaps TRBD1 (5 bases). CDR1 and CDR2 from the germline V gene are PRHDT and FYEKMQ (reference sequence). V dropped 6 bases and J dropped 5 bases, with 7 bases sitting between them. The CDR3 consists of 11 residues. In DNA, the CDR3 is TGTGCCAGCAGTTCAGGGGAGACCCAGTACTTC. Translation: CASSSGETQYF.

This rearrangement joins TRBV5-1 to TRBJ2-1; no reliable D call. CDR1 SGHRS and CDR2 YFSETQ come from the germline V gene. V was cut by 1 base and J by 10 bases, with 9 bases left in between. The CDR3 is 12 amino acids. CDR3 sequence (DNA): TGCGCCAGCAGCTTGTCAGAGTCCGAGCAGTTCTTC. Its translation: CASSLSESEQFF.

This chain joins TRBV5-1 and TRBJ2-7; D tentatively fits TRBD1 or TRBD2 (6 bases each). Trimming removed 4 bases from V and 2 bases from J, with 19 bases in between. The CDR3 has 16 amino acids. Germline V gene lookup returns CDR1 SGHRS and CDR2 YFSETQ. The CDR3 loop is CASSLDEEGGTYEQYF. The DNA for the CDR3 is TGCGCCAGCAGCCTCGATGAAGAGGGGGGCACCTACGAGCAGTACTTC.

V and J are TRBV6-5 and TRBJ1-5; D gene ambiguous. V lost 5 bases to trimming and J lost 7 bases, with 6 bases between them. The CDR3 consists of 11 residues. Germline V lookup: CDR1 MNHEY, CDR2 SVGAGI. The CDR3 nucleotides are TGTGCCAGCAGTCTAACGCAGCCCCAGCATTTT. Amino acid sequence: CASSLTQPQHF.

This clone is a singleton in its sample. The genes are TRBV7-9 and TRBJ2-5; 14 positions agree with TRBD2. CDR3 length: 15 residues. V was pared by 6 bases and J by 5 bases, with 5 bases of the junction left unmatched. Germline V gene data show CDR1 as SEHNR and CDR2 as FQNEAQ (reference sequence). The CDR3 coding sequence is TGTGCCAGCAGGGGACTAGCGGGAGCGAGGGAGACCCAGTACTTC. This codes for CASRGLAGARETQYF.

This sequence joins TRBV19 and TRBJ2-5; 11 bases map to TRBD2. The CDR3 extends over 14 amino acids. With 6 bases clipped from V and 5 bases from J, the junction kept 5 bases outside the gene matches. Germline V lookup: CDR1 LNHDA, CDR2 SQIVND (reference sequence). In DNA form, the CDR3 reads TGTGCCAGTAGACTAGCGGGAGCCGCTGAGACCCAGTACTTC. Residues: CASRLAGAAETQYF.

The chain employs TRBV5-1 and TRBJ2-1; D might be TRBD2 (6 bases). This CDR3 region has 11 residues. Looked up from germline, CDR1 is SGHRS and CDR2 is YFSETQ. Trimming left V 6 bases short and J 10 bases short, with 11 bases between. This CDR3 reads CASTEGLEQFF. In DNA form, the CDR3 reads TGCGCCAGCACGGAGGGACTCGAGCAGTTCTTC.

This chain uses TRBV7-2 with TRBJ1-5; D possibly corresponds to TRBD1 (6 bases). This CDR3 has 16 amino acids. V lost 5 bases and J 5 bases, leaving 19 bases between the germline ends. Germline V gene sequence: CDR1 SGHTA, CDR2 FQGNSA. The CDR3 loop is CASSPGAGRHHQPQHF. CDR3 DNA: TGTGCCAGCAGCCCGGGGGCAGGTAGACACCATCAGCCCCAGCATTTT.

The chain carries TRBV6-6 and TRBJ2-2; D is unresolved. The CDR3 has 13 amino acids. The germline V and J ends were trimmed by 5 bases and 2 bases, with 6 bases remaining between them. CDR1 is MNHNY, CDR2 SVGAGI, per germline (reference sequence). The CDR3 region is CASSPGNTGELFF. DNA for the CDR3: TGTGCCAGCAGTCCTGGCAACACCGGGGAGCTGTTTTTT.

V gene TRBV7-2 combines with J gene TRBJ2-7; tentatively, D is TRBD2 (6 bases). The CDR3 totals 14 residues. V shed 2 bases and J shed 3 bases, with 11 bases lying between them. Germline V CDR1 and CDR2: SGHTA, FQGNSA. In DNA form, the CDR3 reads TGTGCCAGCAGCTTATTTGGGGGGATCTACGAGCAGTACTTC. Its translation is CASSLFGGIYEQYF.

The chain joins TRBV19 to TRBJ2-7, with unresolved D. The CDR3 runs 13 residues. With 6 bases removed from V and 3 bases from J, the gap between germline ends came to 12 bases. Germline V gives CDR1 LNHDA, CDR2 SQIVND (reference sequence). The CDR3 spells CASSSRHLYEQYF. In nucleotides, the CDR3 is TGTGCCAGTAGCTCGAGGCACCTCTACGAGCAGTACTTC.

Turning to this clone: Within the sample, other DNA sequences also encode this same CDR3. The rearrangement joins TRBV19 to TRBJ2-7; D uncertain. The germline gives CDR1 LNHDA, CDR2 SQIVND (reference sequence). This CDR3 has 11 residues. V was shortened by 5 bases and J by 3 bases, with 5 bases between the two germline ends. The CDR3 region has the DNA TGTGCCAGTAGTGGCGGCTACGAGCAGTACTTC. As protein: CASSGGYEQYF.

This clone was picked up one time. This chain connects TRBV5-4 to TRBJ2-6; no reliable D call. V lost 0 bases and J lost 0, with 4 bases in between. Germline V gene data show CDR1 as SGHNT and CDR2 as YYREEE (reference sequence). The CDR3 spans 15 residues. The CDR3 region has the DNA TGTGCCAGCAGCTTGGTGGTCTCTGGGGCCAACGTCCTGACTTTC. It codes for CASSLVVSGANVLTF.

CDR3 in DNA: TGTGCCAGCAGTCGTCGGACAGGGCGGACAGATACGCAGTATTTT. Its translation: CASSRRTGRTDTQYF. The chain combines TRBV27 with TRBJ2-3; TRBD1 matches at 8 bases. Per germline, CDR1 MNHEY and CDR2 SMNVEV (reference sequence). V gave up 5 bases and J gave up 3 bases; unmatched junction bases: 7. The CDR3 length is 15 residues.

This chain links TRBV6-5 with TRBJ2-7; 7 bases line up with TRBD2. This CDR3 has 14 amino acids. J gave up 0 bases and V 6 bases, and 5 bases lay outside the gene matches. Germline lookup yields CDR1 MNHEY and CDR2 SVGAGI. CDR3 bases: TGTGCCAGCAGACCTAGGGACTACTCCTACGAGCAGTACTTC. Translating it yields CASRPRDYSYEQYF.

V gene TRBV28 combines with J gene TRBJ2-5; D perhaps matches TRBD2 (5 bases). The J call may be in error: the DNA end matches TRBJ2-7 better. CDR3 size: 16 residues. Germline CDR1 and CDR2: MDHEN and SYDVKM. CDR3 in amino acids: CASMPGSGFGAYEQYF. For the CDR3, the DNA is TGTGCCAGCATGCCTGGGTCGGGGTTTGGTGCCTACGAGCAGTACTTC.

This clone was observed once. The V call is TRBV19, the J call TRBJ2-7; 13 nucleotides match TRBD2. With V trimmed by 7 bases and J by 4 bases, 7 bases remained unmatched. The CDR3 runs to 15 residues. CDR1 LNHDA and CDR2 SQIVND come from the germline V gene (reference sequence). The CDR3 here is CASKVGTSGKYEQYF. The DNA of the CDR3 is TGTGCCAGTAAGGTCGGGACTAGCGGGAAATACGAGCAGTACTTC.

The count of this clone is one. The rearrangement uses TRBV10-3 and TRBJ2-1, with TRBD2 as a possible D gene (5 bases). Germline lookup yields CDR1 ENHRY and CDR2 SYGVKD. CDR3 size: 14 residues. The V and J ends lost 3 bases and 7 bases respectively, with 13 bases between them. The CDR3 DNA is TGTGCCATCAGTGAAGAACCCAGAGGGAATGAGCAGTTCTTC. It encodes CAISEEPRGNEQFF.

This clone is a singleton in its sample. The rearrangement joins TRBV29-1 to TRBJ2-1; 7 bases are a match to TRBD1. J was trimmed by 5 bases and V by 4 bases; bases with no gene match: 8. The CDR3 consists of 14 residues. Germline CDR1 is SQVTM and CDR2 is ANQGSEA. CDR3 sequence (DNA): TGCAGCGTTGCGTCCGGGACAGAAGACAATGAGCAGTTCTTC. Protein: CSVASGTEDNEQFF.

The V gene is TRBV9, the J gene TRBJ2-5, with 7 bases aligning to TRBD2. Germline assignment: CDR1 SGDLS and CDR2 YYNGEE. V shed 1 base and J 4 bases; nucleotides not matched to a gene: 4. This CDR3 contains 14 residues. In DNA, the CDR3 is TGTGCCAGCAGCGTATCTCGCGGGGGAGAGACCCAGTACTTC. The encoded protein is CASSVSRGGETQYF.

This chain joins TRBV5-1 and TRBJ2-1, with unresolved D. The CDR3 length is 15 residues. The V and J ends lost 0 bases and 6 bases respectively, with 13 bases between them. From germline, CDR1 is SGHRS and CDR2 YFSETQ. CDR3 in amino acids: CASSLGLPTPNEQFF. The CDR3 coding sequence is TGCGCCAGCAGCTTGGGGCTACCCACCCCCAATGAGCAGTTCTTC.